This entry lists 25 T cell receptor beta chains sequenced from one sample in a study of blood T cells in healthy people across ages (dated by TCRdb to between 2014 and 2016). The library was produced with 5' RACE. This sample was sequenced with an Illumina HiSeq 2500. The second PCR ran for roughly 7 to 11 cycles and used a J-beta primer mix along with a sample-barcoded 5' primer. Using fastp at Q25 and MiXCR, TCRdb reprocessed the public reads and kept productive beta chains. Identical CDR3 protein sequences are pooled into one entry, listed with their most common genes and DNA. This sample comprises about 900,000 distinct CDR3 sequences, around 48% of them detected only once. About an eighth of the sample belongs to the ten largest clones. The sample taken for sequencing was blood. These receptors were taken from a man aged 30-40 years in good health.

The V gene is TRBV6-5, the J gene TRBJ2-7; 8 bases map to TRBD2. V trimming: 4 bases; J trimming: 4 bases; junction bases outside the gene matches: 6. Germline loops: CDR1 MNHEY, CDR2 SVGAGI. The CDR3 totals 14 residues. CDR3 sequence (DNA): TGTGCCAGCAGTTCAGGACTAGCCCGATACGAGCAGTACTTC. It encodes CASSSGLARYEQYF.

This chain joins TRBV5-6 and TRBJ2-3, with no clear D. The germline CDR1 and CDR2 sequences are SGHDT and YYEEEE. Trimming left V 4 bases short and J 2 bases short, with 14 bases between. CDR3 length: 15 amino acids. The CDR3 protein is CASSPSQRHTDTQYF. CDR3 nucleotides: TGTGCCAGCAGCCCCTCTCAGCGACACACAGATACGCAGTATTTT. Drawing the rest from reference TRBV5-6 and TRBJ2-3, the complete variable domain is DAGVTQSPTHLIKTRGQQVTLRCSPKSGHDTVSWYQQALGQGPQFIFQYYEEEERQRGNFPDRFSGHQFPNYSSELNVNALLLGDSALYLCASSPSQRHTDTQYFGPGTRLTVL.

The genes are TRBV7-2 and TRBJ1-2; 8 bases are a match to TRBD1. The germline V gene encodes CDR1 SGHTA and CDR2 FQGNSA. V gave up 4 bases and J gave up 8 bases; unmatched junction bases: 12. This CDR3 has 15 amino acids. DNA for the CDR3: TGTGCCAGCAGCTCACAATTAGGACAGGGAAAAGGCTACACCTTC. This translates into CASSSQLGQGKGYTF.

The sample holds a few counts of this clonotype. The chain is built from TRBV30 and TRBJ2-7; no clear D. The CDR3 consists of 14 residues. Germline CDR1 is GTSNPN and CDR2 is SVGIG (reference sequence). V shed 0 bases and J shed 2 bases, with 11 bases lying between them. The CDR3 loop reads CAWSVGHRAYEQYF. CDR3 bases: TGTGCCTGGAGTGTAGGGCACCGCGCCTACGAGCAGTACTTC.

J is TRBJ2-6 and V is TRBV5-1, with D tentatively TRBD1 (6 bases). Trimming shortened V by 2 bases and J by 0 bases, and 9 bases separated the two germline ends. This CDR3 contains 16 residues. Germline loops: CDR1 SGHRS, CDR2 YFSETQ. The CDR3 loop is CASSLDRPSGANVLTF. DNA of the CDR3: TGCGCCAGCAGCTTAGACAGGCCCTCTGGGGCCAACGTCCTGACTTTC.

A few counts support this clonotype. The J gene is TRBJ1-4, the V gene TRBV29-1; D might be TRBD1 (5 bases). Germline V gives CDR1 SQVTM, CDR2 ANQGSEA. This CDR3 is built from 13 residues. Trimming stripped 6 bases from V and 5 bases from J, with 13 bases between. Written as DNA, the CDR3 is TGCAGCGTGGCGGGACGGAAAAATGAAAAACTGTTTTTT. It encodes CSVAGRKNEKLFF. Filled out from reference TRBV29-1 and TRBJ1-4, the complete variable domain reads SAVISQKPSRDICQRGTSLTIQCQVDSQVTMMFWYRQQPGQSLTLIATANQGSEATYESGFVIDKFPISRPNLTFSTLTVSNMSPEDSSIYLCSVAGRKNEKLFFGSGTQLSVL.

This chain links TRBV5-1 with TRBJ2-1, with D unresolved. The germline V gene encodes CDR1 SGHRS and CDR2 YFSETQ. Trimming removed 0 bases at V and 4 bases at J, with 11 bases between. CDR3 length: 15 amino acids. CDR3 region: CASSLADSRYNEQFF. The CDR3, as DNA: TGCGCCAGCAGCTTGGCAGACTCGCGATACAATGAGCAGTTCTTC.

Points on this clonotype: One junction end does not reproduce the germline sequence, and a read error may be involved. V and J are TRBV29-1 and TRBJ1-1; D gene unclear. The CDR3 contains 13 residues. In germline, CDR1 is SQVTM, CDR2 ANQGSEA. The CDR3 DNA is TGCAGTGTTGTGGAACACCCCCACGTCCAAGGTTTCTTT. Translated: CSVVEHPHVQGFF.

The gene calls are TRBV5-5 and TRBJ2-4; no reliable D call. This CDR3 spans 16 amino acids. Germline V CDR1 and CDR2: SGHKS, YYEKEE (reference sequence). V lost 0 bases and J lost 9, with 19 bases in between. The CDR3 reads CASSLENNRASSIQYF. In DNA, the CDR3 is TGTGCCAGCAGCTTGGAAAATAACAGAGCCTCTAGCATTCAGTACTTC.

The V gene is TRBV30, the J gene TRBJ1-5; D not certain. V shed 4 bases and J shed 2 bases, with 9 bases lying between them. The germline gives CDR1 GTSNPN, CDR2 SVGIG (reference sequence). The CDR3 consists of 13 residues. The CDR3 sequence: CAWNKEGNQPQHF. CDR3 sequence (DNA): TGTGCCTGGAATAAGGAGGGCAATCAGCCCCAGCATTTT.

The chain has TRBV29-1 and TRBJ2-1; 8 bases are shared with TRBD2. CDR1 is SQVTM and CDR2 is ANQGSEA in the germline V gene. The junction had 10 bases not matched to a gene; V was cut back by 4 bases and J by 2 bases. CDR3 length: 16 amino acids. CDR3 DNA: TGCAGCGTTGTGGCCGACCGGGAGGGGGCCTACAATGAGCAGTTCTTC. It is translated as CSVVADREGAYNEQFF.

The chain combines TRBV18 with TRBJ2-5; D not certain. V was cut by 7 bases and J by 1 base, with 10 bases left in between. CDR3 length equals 13 residues. Per the germline V gene, CDR1 is KGHSH and CDR2 is LQKENI. CDR3 sequence reads: CASLGDLQETQYF. In DNA form, the CDR3 reads TGTGCCAGCTTAGGCGACCTCCAAGAGACCCAGTACTTC.

This clonotype was observed a few times. The rearrangement links TRBV27 to TRBJ1-6; TRBD1 aligns across 8 bases. With 6 bases clipped from V and 9 bases from J, the junction kept 10 bases outside the gene matches. CDR1 is MNHEY and CDR2 is SMNVEV in the germline V gene (reference sequence). The CDR3 runs 15 residues. As DNA, the CDR3 is TGTGCCAGCAGGCCCTCAGGGGGCGCGGGTTCACCCCTCCACTTT. Translating gives CASRPSGGAGSPLHF.

The rearrangement joins TRBV29-1 to TRBJ1-2; weak D call: TRBD1 (6 bases). Germline V gene sequence: CDR1 SQVTM, CDR2 ANQGSEA. The CDR3 length is 15 residues. In nucleotides, the CDR3 is TGCGCTACAGGGTTCCGCGGGTCGCGTCTTAATGGCTACACCTTC. It encodes CATGFRGSRLNGYTF. The full variable domain, rest sourced from reference TRBV29-1 and TRBJ1-2, is SAVISQKPSRDICQRGTSLTIQCQVDSQVTMMFWYRQQPGQSLTLIATANQGSEATYESGFVIDKFPISRPNLTFSTLTVSNMSPEDSSIYLCATGFRGSRLNGYTFGSGTRLTVV.

The chain combines TRBV4-1 with TRBJ1-2, with D possibly matching TRBD1 (5 bases). The germline V gene encodes CDR1 MGHRA and CDR2 YSYEKL. V lost 1 base and J 0 bases, leaving 9 bases between the germline ends. The CDR3 length is 15 residues. CDR3 protein: CASSQGGAPNYGYTF. The CDR3 bases are TGCGCCAGCAGCCAAGGTGGGGCCCCTAACTATGGCTACACCTTC.

In regard to this clonotype: One end of the junction fails to match germline, which may point to a read error. The chain links TRBV7-2 to TRBJ1-5; D is uncertain. The germline CDR1 and CDR2 sequences are SGHTA and FQGNSA. There are 15 residues in the CDR3. CDR3 sequence: CASSWATRSNRPQHF. As DNA, the CDR3 is TGTGCCAGCAGCTGGGCGACTCGGAGTAATCGGCCCCAGCATTTT.

This clonotype has a handful of counts. In DNA, the CDR3 is TGTGCCAGCAGTTTATTCGGGGACAACACTGAAGCTTTCTTT. It is translated as CASSLFGDNTEAFF. The V call is TRBV12-3 or TRBV12-4, the J call TRBJ1-1; D is perhaps TRBD1 (5 bases). The CDR3 has 14 amino acids. Trimming shortened V by 2 bases and J by 2 bases, and 9 bases separated the two germline ends.

This clonotype was seen a handful of times. CDR3 coding DNA: TGCGCCAGCAGAACGGGACCGGCAAACAATGAGCAGTTCTTC. Translated, it gives CASRTGPANNEQFF. This chain links TRBV5-1 with TRBJ2-1, with D perhaps matching TRBD1 or TRBD2 (5 bases each). The ends were cut back, 5 bases at V and 5 bases at J, with 14 bases in the middle. The CDR3 totals 14 residues. The germline V gene has CDR1 SGHRS and CDR2 YFSETQ.

This clonotype was detected only a few times. This sequence joins TRBV10-3 and TRBJ1-2; D may be TRBD1 (5 bases). V dropped 9 bases and J dropped 0 bases, with 14 bases sitting between them. There are 14 residues in the CDR3. Germline V gives CDR1 ENHRY, CDR2 SYGVKD. CDR3: CAIRDGGSNYGYTF. CDR3 DNA: TGTGCCATAAGGGACGGGGGGTCTAACTATGGCTACACCTTC.

This clonotype was seen once. The DNA for the CDR3 is TGTGCCAGCAGACCAGGACTAGCACAAAAGCAGTTCTTC. Protein product: CASRPGLAQKQFF. The chain combines TRBV27 with TRBJ2-1; 8 bases map to TRBD2. CDR1 and CDR2 (germline): MNHEY, SMNVEV (reference sequence). V dropped 6 bases and J dropped 11; count of bases not matched to a gene: 9. This CDR3 is 13 amino acids long.

This clonotype was detected only a few times. The rearrangement links TRBV20-1 to TRBJ2-7; 8 bases fit TRBD2. Germline assignment: CDR1 DFQATT and CDR2 SNEGSKA (reference sequence). V was clipped by 8 bases and J by 5 bases; unmatched bases: 11. The CDR3 length is 13 residues. The CDR3 region has the DNA TGCAGTACAACCGGACTAGCCGACCACGAGCAGTACTTC. This translates into CSTTGLADHEQYF.

To note about this clonotype: This clone may be a read error of a much larger clone one base away. The chain combines TRBV6-1 with TRBJ1-5, with a weak D call TRBD1 (5 bases). Germline values: CDR1 MNHNS, CDR2 SASEGT. CDR3 size: 14 residues. As DNA, the CDR3 is TGTGCCAGCAGTGACAGGGACTGGGCTCAGCTCCAGCATTTT. It specifies CASSDRDWAQLQHF.

The chain joins TRBV4-2 to TRBJ2-1, with TRBD2 identical over 11 bases. V dropped 2 bases and J dropped 0; count of bases not matched to a gene: 6. The CDR3 totals 18 residues. Germline V lookup: CDR1 LGHNA, CDR2 YNFKEQ. For the CDR3, the DNA is TGTGCCAGCAGCCAATCAGTAGCGGGGGGGAGCTCCTACAATGAGCAGTTCTTC. Translated: CASSQSVAGGSSYNEQFF.

The V and J genes are TRBV29-1 and TRBJ2-7; TRBD1 matches 7 bases. The germline V gene has CDR1 SQVTM and CDR2 ANQGSEA. The CDR3 is 17 residues long. Trimming removed 1 base from V and 0 bases from J; junction bases left unmatched: 12. CDR3 sequence reads: CSVEAGGRAEFSYEQYF. In DNA form, the CDR3 reads TGCAGCGTTGAAGCAGGGGGTCGAGCCGAGTTCTCCTACGAGCAGTACTTC.

This chain links TRBV29-1 with TRBJ2-4, with D possibly matching TRBD2 (7 bases). The end of the DNA aligns better with TRBJ2-7, so the J call may be wrong. There are 12 residues in the CDR3. Germline V lookup: CDR1 SQVTM, CDR2 ANQGSEA. The chain's CDR3 is CSVGGGHYEQYF. CDR3 DNA sequence: TGCAGCGTAGGGGGGGGCCACTACGAGCAGTACTTC.